This T cell receptor (beta chain) was obtained from a study of shared clonotypes between healthy human individuals. CDR3 length: 11 amino acids. Germline V gene lookup returns CDR1 DFQATT and CDR2 SNEGSKA (reference sequence). Trimming took off 5 bases at V and 12 bases at J, with 17 bases between the two ends. Assay: immunoSEQ multiplex PCR; the TCRdb copy retains only in-frame clones and omits some. The sample contains some 2,000,000 clones, approximately 96% of which appear only once. The specimen sequenced was naive CD4+ T cells sorted from blood. Subset: CD45RA+ positively selected. This rearrangement joins TRBV20-1 to TRBJ2-7; D possibly corresponds to TRBD1 (6 bases). This receptor was taken from a man in his late teens or twenties in good health. CDR3 protein: CSAAAAGARYF. The CDR3 DNA sequence: TGCAGTGCTGCCGCGGCAGGGGCGCGGTACTTC.